This T cell receptor (beta chain) stems from a study of T cell changes during pregnancy in multiple sclerosis (dated by TCRdb to about 2019). Describing the broader study: In women with multiple sclerosis, the researchers looked at how the T cell repertoire shifted as pregnancy progressed.

V and J are truncated by 4 bases and 6 bases respectively, leaving an intervening sequence of 12 bases. The germline V gene (reference sequence) gives CDR1 as SEHNR and CDR2 as FQNEAQ. Including the terminal cysteine and phenylalanine, the CDR3 comprises 13 residues. The kept DNA is CDR3 alone, 39 bases in frame from the first base. With respect to this clone: The antigen this receptor binds is unknown. No base quality information exists; no much larger clone differs at one position.

Preparation of the library involved the immunoSEQ multiplex PCR assay. Sourced from immuneACCESS, this table was stored by TCRdb with only in-frame sequences that have V and J called. A share of the clones is absent; for the studies checked, an unresolved V gene accounts for under half, and the remainder has no known explanation. This sample holds roughly 52,000 clones; approximately 94% were observed only once. About 3% of the sample is taken by the ten largest. The input for sequencing was CD8+ T cells from peripheral blood mononuclear cells, taken in the third trimester of pregnancy. This clonotype originated in a female donor with multiple sclerosis, enrolled in a pregnancy study. The sequence joins TRBV7-9 to TRBJ1-1; the D gene is possibly TRBD1, with 6 bases matching. CDR3 loop: CASSSQQGSEAFF. The DNA sequence follows: TGTGCCAGCAGCTCCCAACAGGGCTCTGAAGCTTTCTTT.